The rows below give T cell receptor beta chains drawn from one sample of a study of patients and donors after allogeneic stem cell transplantation. Each CDR3 protein gets one entry after TCRdb re-called the RT-PCR reads with MiXCR. The sample records 410,000 or so distinct CDR3 sequences, roughly 17% being singletons. The sample consisted of blood, either unsorted or a sorted T cell fraction (not recorded which). These receptor sequences come from a human donor who was either an allogeneic HSCT recipient or a stem cell or donor lymphocyte infusion donor (not recorded which). It is not recorded whose cells these are; they may come from a transplant donor. CDR3s include the opening cysteine and the closing phenylalanine or tryptophan. Fields, in order: J gene, V gene, D gene, clone size, CDR3 DNA, CDR3 protein. D genes are given only for firm matches. The size field is filled for only some rows; it gives once, few, many or a size class.

J: TRBJ2-5; V: TRBV12-3/TRBV12-4; D: TRBD1; size: few; DNA: TGTGCCAGCAGTTTGGGACAGGCCTTACAAGAGACCCAGTACTTC; CDR3: CASSLGQALQETQYF
J: TRBJ1-6; V: TRBV5-1; D: TRBD1; size: few; DNA: TGCGCCAGCAGCTTGGACAGGGGAAATTCACCCCTCCACTTT; CDR3: CASSLDRGNSPLHF
J: TRBJ2-7; V: TRBV4-1; D: TRBD2; size: .; DNA: TGCGCCAGCAGCCAACCCGGGACTAAGGAGCTCGAGCAGTACTTC; CDR3: CASSQPGTKELEQYF
J: TRBJ1-2; V: TRBV7-2; D: TRBD1; size: few; DNA: TGTGCCAGCAGCCACCGGGACAGGGGATGGTCTAACTATGGCTACACCTTC; CDR3: CASSHRDRGWSNYGYTF
J: TRBJ2-3; V: TRBV27; D: TRBD1; size: .; DNA: TGTGCCAGCAGCCGAATCACAGGGGCCAGATCCTTCGGTACAGATACGCAGTATTTT; CDR3: CASSRITGARSFGTDTQYF
J: TRBJ1-3; V: TRBV14; D: .; size: many; DNA: TGTGCCAGCAGCCAAGATCGGACACTCCGAAACACCATATATTTT; CDR3: CASSQDRTLRNTIYF
J: TRBJ1-5; V: TRBV12-3/TRBV12-4; D: .; size: many; DNA: TGTGCCAGCAGTTTAGCGCTAAGTGGTTATAGCAATCAGCCCCAGCATTTT; CDR3: CASSLALSGYSNQPQHF
J: TRBJ2-2; V: TRBV9; D: .; size: few; DNA: TGTGCCAGCAGCGTAGAGGGGCTAGGCCCAACGAACACCGGGGAGCTGTTTTTT; CDR3: CASSVEGLGPTNTGELFF
J: TRBJ1-1; V: TRBV12-3/TRBV12-4; D: .; size: few; DNA: TGTGCCAGCAGTTTGGGGAGGGTGGGGGACACTGAAGCTTTCTTT; CDR3: CASSLGRVGDTEAFF
J: TRBJ2-2; V: TRBV7-2; D: .; size: few; DNA: TGTGCCAGCAGCTTATTTGTCACCGGGGAGCTGTTTTTT; CDR3: CASSLFVTGELFF
J: TRBJ2-7; V: TRBV3-1; D: TRBD2; size: .; DNA: TGTGCCAGCAGCCAGTTAACGGGGGGGCAGGGCGAGCAGTACTTC; CDR3: CASSQLTGGQGEQYF
J: TRBJ2-2; V: TRBV12-5; D: .; size: many; DNA: TGTGCTAGTGGTTTGTCTCAAGCGAACACCGGGGAGCTGTTTTTT; CDR3: CASGLSQANTGELFF
J: TRBJ2-3; V: TRBV12-3/TRBV12-4; D: .; size: many; DNA: TGTGCCAGCAGTCCCCGGGGAGATACGCAGTATTTT; CDR3: CASSPRGDTQYF
J: TRBJ2-4; V: TRBV9; D: TRBD2; size: .; DNA: TGTGCCAGCAGCGTAGTAGCCGAGGGACTAGCGGGAGCCGGTAAAAACATTCAGTACTTC; CDR3: CASSVVAEGLAGAGKNIQYF
J: TRBJ1-6; V: TRBV18; D: TRBD1; size: .; DNA: TGTGCCAGCTCACGGGACAGGGGTTCACCCCTCCACTTT; CDR3: CASSRDRGSPLHF
J: TRBJ1-2; V: TRBV5-1; D: .; size: .; DNA: TGCGCCAGCAGCCAAGGGGGAGTCGGAGGCTACACCTTC; CDR3: CASSQGGVGGYTF
J: TRBJ2-3; V: TRBV4-2; D: TRBD2; size: .; DNA: TGTGCCAGCAGCCGAATCCCGAAGGCGGGAGTTCCAGATACGCAGTATTTT; CDR3: CASSRIPKAGVPDTQYF
J: TRBJ2-3; V: TRBV7-7; D: TRBD2; size: .; DNA: TGTGCCAGCAGCTTAAGTGCGGGAGGAGGAACAGATACGCAGTATTTT; CDR3: CASSLSAGGGTDTQYF
J: TRBJ1-5; V: TRBV19; D: .; size: .; DNA: TGTGCCAGTAGTACACAGGGTTGGGGGCAGCCCCAGCATTTT; CDR3: CASSTQGWGQPQHF
J: TRBJ2-7; V: TRBV28; D: TRBD1; size: many; DNA: TGTGCCAGCAGTTCTCCGACAGGGACGTCCCACGAGCAGTACTTC; CDR3: CASSSPTGTSHEQYF
J: TRBJ2-1; V: TRBV20-1; D: .; size: few; DNA: TGCAGTGCGAGCAGTCTAGCAGCCTACAATGAGCAGTTCTTC; CDR3: CSASSLAAYNEQFF
J: TRBJ2-5; V: TRBV29-1; D: .; size: many; DNA: TGCAGCGTTGGACAGATAGAGACCCAGTACTTC; CDR3: CSVGQIETQYF
J: TRBJ2-2; V: TRBV27; D: TRBD2; size: few; DNA: TGTGCCAGCAGTCGATATGGGGGGGGATCTGGGGAGCTGTTTTTT; CDR3: CASSRYGGGSGELFF
J: TRBJ1-2; V: TRBV27; D: .; size: few; DNA: TGTGCCAGCAGTTTATCGTCCCGAGCGGGGCAGGGAGGAGGCTACACCTTC; CDR3: CASSLSSRAGQGGGYTF
J: TRBJ1-4; V: TRBV7-9; D: TRBD1; size: few; DNA: TGTGCCAGCAGCTTAGCGACAGGGGAAGCAACTAATGAAAAACTGTTTTTT; CDR3: CASSLATGEATNEKLFF
J: TRBJ1-4; V: TRBV20-1; D: .; size: .; DNA: TGCAGTGCTAGAGGGGGCAGGGGTGAAAAACTGTTTTTT; CDR3: CSARGGRGEKLFF
J: TRBJ2-2; V: TRBV5-1; D: TRBD2; size: few; DNA: TGCGCCAGCAGCTTGAAGGGAGGGTCCGGGGAGCTGTTTTTT; CDR3: CASSLKGGSGELFF
J: TRBJ2-7; V: TRBV6-5; D: TRBD2; size: .; DNA: TGTGCCAGCAGTTATAGGGGCGGGAGGACGGACTACGAGCAGTACTTC; CDR3: CASSYRGGRTDYEQYF
J: TRBJ1-1; V: TRBV12-3/TRBV12-4; D: TRBD1; size: .; DNA: TGTGCCAGCAGTTTCAGGGGGCTAGGAGCTTTCTTT; CDR3: CASSFRGLGAFF
J: TRBJ2-2; V: TRBV2; D: .; size: .; DNA: TGTGCCAGCAAGGTCAGGGGCCAAAACACCGGGGAGCTGTTTTTT; CDR3: CASKVRGQNTGELFF
J: TRBJ2-7; V: TRBV20-1; D: TRBD1; size: .; DNA: TGCAGTGCTAGGGAGACAGGGAGCTCCTACGAGCAGTACTTC; CDR3: CSARETGSSYEQYF
J: TRBJ1-3; V: TRBV3-1; D: TRBD1; size: .; DNA: TGTGCCAGCAGAGACCATACAGGGACAGGGCGAGGAAACACCATATATTTT; CDR3: CASRDHTGTGRGNTIYF
J: TRBJ1-5; V: TRBV19; D: TRBD1; size: .; DNA: TGTGCCAGTAGTATAGGGGGGGACAGCAGACAGCCCCAGCATTTT; CDR3: CASSIGGDSRQPQHF
J: TRBJ2-2; V: TRBV11-1; D: TRBD2; size: .; DNA: TGTGCCAGCAGCCCCCGACTAGCGGGAGGGCCATGCACCGGGGAGCTGTTTTTT; CDR3: CASSPRLAGGPCTGELFF
J: TRBJ2-6; V: TRBV5-1; D: TRBD2; size: few; DNA: TGCGCCAGCAGCTTGGTTATCCTAGCGGGTGGCTCTGGGGCCAACGTCCTGACTTTC; CDR3: CASSLVILAGGSGANVLTF
J: TRBJ2-7; V: TRBV18; D: TRBD2; size: .; DNA: TGTGCCAGCTCACCTTTAGCTAGCGGGAGTAAGGGCGGCGAGCAGTACTTC; CDR3: CASSPLASGSKGGEQYF
J: TRBJ2-7; V: TRBV20-1; D: .; size: .; DNA: TGCAGTGCTAGAGATCGTCCAGATACCTACGAGCAGTACTTC; CDR3: CSARDRPDTYEQYF
J: TRBJ1-3; V: TRBV6-1; D: .; size: .; DNA: TGTGCCAGCAGTGTTACAGGGCGGACTGGAAACACCATATATTTT; CDR3: CASSVTGRTGNTIYF
J: TRBJ2-3; V: TRBV10-3; D: TRBD2; size: few; DNA: TGTGCCATCAGTGAGTCTCTAGCTAGCGGGGGGTCCTTCACAGATACGCAGTATTTT; CDR3: CAISESLASGGSFTDTQYF
J: TRBJ2-4; V: TRBV11-2; D: .; size: many; DNA: TGTGCCAGCAGCTTAGGCACCCCGACCGCCAAAAACATTCAGTACTTC; CDR3: CASSLGTPTAKNIQYF
J: TRBJ1-5; V: TRBV7-9; D: .; size: few; DNA: TGTGCCAGCAGCCGAGGCGGGGCGCTGGTCGGAGGTCAGCCCCAGCATTTT; CDR3: CASSRGGALVGGQPQHF
J: TRBJ2-1; V: TRBV12-5; D: .; size: .; DNA: TGTGCTAGTGGCCTGGCCCCCCATAGCGGAAGCTCCTACAATGAGCAGTTCTTC; CDR3: CASGLAPHSGSSYNEQFF
J: TRBJ2-3; V: TRBV4-1; D: .; size: .; DNA: TGCGCCAGCAGCCAACAGGGAAGCACAGATACGCAGTATTTT; CDR3: CASSQQGSTDTQYF
J: TRBJ2-2; V: TRBV4-1; D: .; size: .; DNA: TGCGCCAGCAGGCCCCCCGGGACGGTGAACACCGGGGAGCTGTTTTTT; CDR3: CASRPPGTVNTGELFF
J: TRBJ2-4; V: TRBV4-1; D: .; size: many; DNA: TGCGCCAGCAGCCAAGACGGGGGTTCGACCATTCAGTACTTC; CDR3: CASSQDGGSTIQYF
J: TRBJ2-1; V: TRBV19; D: TRBD1; size: .; DNA: TGTGCCAGTAGTCTACTGCCCGGACAGGGAAACAATGAGCAGTTCTTC; CDR3: CASSLLPGQGNNEQFF
J: TRBJ1-2; V: TRBV6-2/TRBV6-3; D: .; size: few; DNA: TGTGCCAGCAGTTACTGGGTCGACGGAAACTATGGCTACACCTTC; CDR3: CASSYWVDGNYGYTF
J: TRBJ1-1; V: TRBV12-3/TRBV12-4; D: .; size: .; DNA: TGTGCCAGCAGCCGGGGGGCAGGGAAAGCTTTCTTT; CDR3: CASSRGAGKAFF
J: TRBJ1-1; V: TRBV18; D: .; size: few; DNA: TGTGCCAGCTCACCCGTGGGGATGAACACTGAAGCTTTCTTT; CDR3: CASSPVGMNTEAFF
J: TRBJ2-5; V: TRBV7-9; D: .; size: few; DNA: TGTGCCAGCAGCTCCTATACGTGGGCACGGCAGCAAGAGACCCAGTACTTC; CDR3: CASSSYTWARQQETQYF
J: TRBJ2-1; V: TRBV5-1; D: .; size: few; DNA: TGCGCCAGCAGCATCGACCCGGTGCGGGAGCAGTTCTTC; CDR3: CASSIDPVREQFF
J: TRBJ2-7; V: TRBV20-1; D: .; size: few; DNA: TGCAGTGCTAGAGAGGGTTTCGAGCAGTACTTC; CDR3: CSAREGFEQYF
J: TRBJ2-2; V: TRBV12-3/TRBV12-4; D: .; size: .; DNA: TGTGCCAGCAGTTTAGCGAGGGGGGAGCTGTTTTTT; CDR3: CASSLARGELFF